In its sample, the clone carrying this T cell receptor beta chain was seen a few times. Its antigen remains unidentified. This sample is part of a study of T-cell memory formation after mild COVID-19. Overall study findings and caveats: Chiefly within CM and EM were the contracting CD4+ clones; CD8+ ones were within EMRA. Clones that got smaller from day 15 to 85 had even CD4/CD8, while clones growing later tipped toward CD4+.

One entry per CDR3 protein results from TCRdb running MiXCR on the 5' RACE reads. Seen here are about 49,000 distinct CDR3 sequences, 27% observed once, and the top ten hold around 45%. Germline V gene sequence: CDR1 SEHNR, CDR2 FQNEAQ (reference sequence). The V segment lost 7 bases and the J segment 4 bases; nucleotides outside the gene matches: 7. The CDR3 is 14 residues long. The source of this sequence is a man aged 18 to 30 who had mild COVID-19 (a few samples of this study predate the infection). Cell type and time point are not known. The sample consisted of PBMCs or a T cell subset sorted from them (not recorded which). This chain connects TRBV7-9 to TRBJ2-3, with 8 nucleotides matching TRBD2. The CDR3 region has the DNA TGTGCCAGCACCCGGGGGGGCCTCGCAGATACGCAGTATTTT. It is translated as CASTRGGLADTQYF.